Described below is a single T cell receptor (beta chain) sequence and its context. These data belong to a study of blood T cell repertoires in COVID-19. The V end was cut by 3 bases, the J end by 5 bases, with 25 bases between. CDR3 length equals 19 residues. CDR1 and CDR2 from the germline V gene are MGHRA and YSYEKL. The method was immunoSEQ multiplex PCR; TCRdb's version includes in-frame clones alone and lacks a portion of them. The data show about 120,000 clones, with 65% to 90% seen just once and over 25% held by the top ten. This chain connects TRBV4-1 to TRBJ1-4; the D gene is possibly TRBD1 (5 bases). The sequence derives from an elderly woman with acute or convalescent COVID-19. Sequencing was carried out using peripheral blood. The CDR3 reads CASSQHTPRMLGGNEKLFF. In nucleotides, the CDR3 is TGCGCCAGCAGCCAGCATACCCCAAGAATGCTTGGGGGGAATGAAAAACTGTTTTTT.